The sequence of this T cell receptor (beta chain) was determined in a study of tumor and adjacent non-tumor tissue in lung cancer. Whole-study context: There were 11 to 12 adenocarcinoma, a couple of squamous cell carcinoma and 1 small cell lung cancer cases. Overall study findings and caveats: Shorter survival was associated with higher TCR diversity in tumors. Normal lung showed higher cumulative top 100 clone frequency than tumor.

About this clonotype itself: Its target is unknown. Mismatch with germline at one junction end may stem from a read error.

Germline CDR1 is SGHAT and CDR2 is FQNNGV. The CDR3 contains 15 residues. This sample's RNA came from whole unsorted tissue. More than 3 cm separated this lung sample from the edge of the tumor. Between August and November 2014, newly diagnosed, chemotherapy-naive lung cancer patients underwent thoracic surgery in China. TCRbeta libraries were built with three rounds of nested PCR, modified from ARM-PCR. TCRdb re-derived calls from the multiplex PCR reads in MiXCR, one entry per CDR3 protein. This table has about 76,000 distinct CDR3 sequences, roughly 80% appearing once. The specimen was distant non-tumor lung tissue. This TCR came from a man in his fifties or sixties with non-small cell lung cancer. The J gene is TRBJ2-3, the V gene TRBV11-2, with D unresolved. The CDR3 coding sequence is TGTACCAGCAGCTTAGACCGAGGTACAAAAGATACGCAGTATTTT. As protein: CTSSLDRGTKDTQYF. Variable domain in full (rest from reference TRBV11-2 and TRBJ2-3): EAGVAQSPRYKIIEKRQSVAFWCNPISGHATLYWYQQILGQGPKLLIQFQNNGVVDDSQLPKDRFSAERLKGVDSTLKIQPAKLEDSAVYLCTSSLDRGTKDTQYFGPGTRLTVL.